This entry lists 5 T cell receptor beta chains sequenced from one sample in a study of early T cells in non-severe SARS-CoV-2 infection. In TCRdb, the 5' RACE reads were re-called with MiXCR into one record per CDR3 protein. The repertoire includes about 50,000 distinct CDR3 sequences, over 8% of them detected once, and around 5.3% sits in the top ten. This specimen was whole blood, taken at baseline. These receptors were collected from an adult who was a healthcare worker with PCR-confirmed SARS-CoV-2 infection or an uninfected control (not recorded which).

This clonotype was seen a few times. The CDR3 spells CASSRTEGTDTQYF. The CDR3 DNA reads as TGTGCCAGCAGCCGGACAGAGGGCACAGATACGCAGTATTTT. This chain joins TRBV7-6 and TRBJ2-3; D is possibly TRBD1 (6 bases). Trimming took off 5 bases at V and 1 base at J, with 10 bases between the two ends. The CDR3 has 14 amino acids. The germline CDR1 and CDR2 sequences are SGHVS and FNYEAQ. The complete variable domain, with remaining parts taken from reference TRBV7-6 and TRBJ2-3, reads GAGVSQSPRYKVTKRGQDVALRCDPISGHVSLYWYRQALGQGPEFLTYFNYEAQQDKSGLPNDRFSAERPEGSISTLTIQRTEQRDSAMYRCASSRTEGTDTQYFGPGTRLTVL.

The gene calls are TRBV4-2 and TRBJ2-5; a possible D gene is TRBD2 (5 bases). Trimming shortened V by 0 bases and J by 6 bases, and 11 bases separated the two germline ends. The CDR3 runs 14 residues. Per germline, CDR1 LGHNA and CDR2 YNFKEQ. The chain's CDR3 is CASSQDFGIKTQYF. CDR3 nucleotides: TGTGCCAGCAGCCAAGATTTCGGGATTAAGACCCAGTACTTC.

This clonotype was observed many times. The chain has TRBV20-1 and TRBJ1-1; 8 nucleotides line up with TRBD1. The CDR3 covers 12 residues. Germline CDR1 reads DFQATT; CDR2 reads SNEGSKA (reference sequence). Trimming at V came to 6 bases and at J to 5 bases, leaving 5 bases not matched to a gene. CDR3 in amino acids: CSARTGRTEAFF. The DNA for the CDR3 is TGCAGTGCGAGGACAGGGAGAACTGAAGCTTTCTTT.

There are a few counts of this clonotype. The chain links TRBV29-1 to TRBJ1-1; no definite D call. Germline V gives CDR1 SQVTM, CDR2 ANQGSEA. Trimming stripped 3 bases from V and 1 base from J, with 12 bases between. The CDR3 has 14 residues. CDR3 DNA sequence: TGCAGCGTTGATCCTCGACAAGCGAACACTGAAGCTTTCTTT. It is translated as CSVDPRQANTEAFF.

At least ten counts were recorded for this clonotype. This chain links TRBV18 with TRBJ1-6; the D gene is possibly TRBD1 (5 bases). Germline V gives CDR1 KGHSH, CDR2 LQKENI. CDR3 length equals 15 residues. V lost 4 bases and J 6 bases, leaving 13 bases between the germline ends. The CDR3 region is CASSLVEGANSPLHF. CDR3 in DNA: TGTGCCAGCTCACTAGTGGAAGGGGCTAATTCACCCCTCCACTTT.